This T cell receptor (beta chain) emerged from a study of blood T cell repertoires in COVID-19. In the original processing: Amplifying reference gene primers gave estimates of nucleated cell counts. Assay used: immunoSEQ multiplex PCR; TCRdb lists only in-frame clones, some missing. The D gene and trimming were derived from the DNA, and the V and J assignments and clone size from that table. The table includes about 150,000 clones, more than 75% detected once. In its sample, this clone was seen once. The source of this sequence is a man older than 75 with acute or convalescent COVID-19. The sample consisted of peripheral blood.

Here the CDR3 DNA reads TGTGCCAGCAGCCACCTAAGTCAGCCCCAGCATTTT. Translated: CASSHLSQPQHF. This sequence joins TRBV3-1 (or the pseudogene TRBV3-2) and TRBJ1-5; D call uncertain. Germline CDR1 is LGHDT and CDR2 is YNNKEL (reference sequence). The CDR3 has 12 residues. V lost 3 bases to trimming and J lost 6 bases, with 6 bases between them.